A single TCR beta chain is shown here with its context. Antigen specificity is unknown. Stated time point: naive CD8 control sorted from an acute-time-point sample. The CDR3 is 16 residues long. Germline V CDR1 and CDR2: MGHRA, YSYEKL. V dropped 2 bases and J dropped 9; count of bases not matched to a gene: 13. These data belong to a study of CD8 T cells in acute hepatitis C reinfection. Overall study: CD8+ T cells recognizing the HCV NS3-1073 epitope were profiled acutely and after viral clearance. Notes on the study in general: Diversity was high, without significant differences between resolver and chronic groups. Exact CDR3 sharing with other epitopes was rare, possibly method-limited. Preferential TRBV04 and TRBV06 usage appeared in all groups and was not explained by the naive pool.

Assay: immunoSEQ multiplex PCR; the TCRdb copy retains only in-frame clones and omits some. Altogether more than 35,000 clones are present, 85% to 90% being singletons, with the ten largest covering less than 0.6%. The source material was naive CD8+ T cells from PBMCs. The chain links TRBV4-1 to TRBJ2-1; TRBD2 matches at 7 bases. This clonotype originated in a man between 25 and 39 years old with chronic hepatitis C. The DNA for the CDR3 is TGCGCCAGCAGCCAACTGGGGGGGATAGGGAATCTTGAGCAGTTCTTC. It encodes CASSQLGGIGNLEQFF.